The clone carrying this TCR beta chain was recorded at least ten times. The antigen is not known. These data come from a study of early T cells in non-severe SARS-CoV-2 infection. Turning to the study itself: It was bulk RNA from unsorted whole blood that was sequenced, and the chains were unpaired. Study-level results: The study's VDJdb matching favored anti-spike CD8 responses and missed private and CD4 specificities.

The library protocol tagged individual cDNA molecules with unique molecular identifiers. TCRdb fed the 5' RACE reads into MiXCR, producing one record per CDR3 protein. Among approximately 74,000 distinct CDR3 sequences listed, 11% to 15% were seen once. Sequencing input: whole blood. This TCR was recovered from an adult who was a healthcare worker with PCR-confirmed SARS-CoV-2 infection or an uninfected control (not recorded which).

The CDR3 nucleotides read TGTGCCAGCAGCTGGAACCGTGGGAGCACAGATACGCAGTATTTT. This codes for CASSWNRGSTDTQYF. The V and J genes are TRBV5-6 and TRBJ2-3; D is uncertain. Germline values: CDR1 SGHDT, CDR2 YYEEEE. The V and J ends lost 3 bases and 0 bases respectively, with 11 bases between them. CDR3 length: 15 amino acids.